The 7 T cell receptor beta chains in this list originate from one sample, sequenced in a study of T cells of healthy individuals. TCRdb processed the 5' RACE reads anew with MiXCR; each CDR3 protein has one entry. The sample has 85,000 to 100,000 distinct CDR3 sequences; roughly 15% are singletons. These receptor sequences come from a human donor in good health.

The gene calls are TRBV2 and TRBJ1-2; D is perhaps TRBD1 (6 bases). This CDR3 comprises 15 residues. CDR1 and CDR2 from the germline V gene are SNHLY and FYNNEI. V lost 5 bases and J lost 0, with 13 bases in between. The CDR3: CASSRPDRANYGYTF. In DNA, the CDR3 is TGTGCCAGCAGTCGCCCGGACAGAGCTAACTATGGCTACACCTTC.

This clonotype was seen at least ten times. J is TRBJ1-6 and V is TRBV29-1; D is possibly TRBD1 (5 bases). Germline V gene data show CDR1 as SQVTM and CDR2 as ANQGSEA. The CDR3 loop spans 12 amino acids. V was shortened by 5 bases and J by 9 bases, with 11 bases between the two germline ends. The CDR3 is CSVSGEGSPLHF. The DNA of the CDR3 is TGCAGCGTTTCGGGGGAGGGTTCACCCCTCCACTTT.

This clonotype was seen a few times. The chain employs TRBV3-1 and TRBJ1-1, with 8 nucleotides matching TRBD1. J was trimmed by 4 bases and V by 4 bases; bases with no gene match: 5. Germline CDR1 is LGHDT and CDR2 is YNNKEL (reference sequence). The CDR3 runs to 14 residues. The CDR3 sequence: CASSPDRGSTEAFF. Written as DNA, the CDR3 is TGTGCCAGCAGCCCTGACAGGGGAAGCACTGAAGCTTTCTTT.

This clonotype was observed many times. This chain connects TRBV28 to TRBJ2-7; weak D call: TRBD1 (6 bases). From germline, CDR1 is MDHEN and CDR2 SYDVKM. The CDR3 covers 12 residues. V was cut by 8 bases and J by 1 base, with 9 bases left in between. Here the CDR3 DNA reads TGTGCCAGCTACAGGGATTCCTACGAGCAGTACTTC. The encoded protein is CASYRDSYEQYF.

This clonotype was observed a few times. The rearrangement uses TRBV7-2 and TRBJ2-7, with 12 bases fitting TRBD2. Germline V CDR1 and CDR2: SGHTA, FQGNSA. V lost 1 base to trimming and J lost 6 bases; unmatched junction nucleotides: 7. This CDR3 comprises 16 residues. The chain's CDR3 is CASSLEGLAGPGEQYF. The CDR3 DNA follows: TGTGCCAGCAGCTTAGAAGGACTAGCGGGACCTGGCGAGCAGTACTTC. Filled out from reference TRBV7-2 and TRBJ2-7, the complete variable domain reads GAGVSQSPSNKVTEKGKDVELRCDPISGHTALYWYRQSLGQGLEFLIYFQGNSAPDKSGLPSDRFSAERTGGSVSTLTIQRTQQEDSAVYLCASSLEGLAGPGEQYFGPGTRLTVT.

This clonotype was detected ten times or more. The V gene is TRBV28, the J gene TRBJ2-3; D unresolved. The germline V and J ends were trimmed by 8 bases and 3 bases, with 18 bases remaining between them. Per the germline V gene, CDR1 is MDHEN and CDR2 is SYDVKM. The CDR3 extends over 15 amino acids. CDR3 sequence (DNA): TGTGCCAGCCATGGGTCCAGGTTTGGAACAGATACGCAGTATTTT. Its protein product is CASHGSRFGTDTQYF.

This clonotype appeared many times. The chain links TRBV29-1 to TRBJ2-3, with D possibly called TRBD1 or TRBD2 (5 bases each). From germline, CDR1 is SQVTM and CDR2 ANQGSEA. The length of the CDR3 is 12 residues. The V and J ends lost 6 bases and 2 bases respectively, with 9 bases between them. For the CDR3, the DNA is TGCAGCGTGGGGACGGACACAGATACGCAGTATTTT. Protein product: CSVGTDTDTQYF.